This record concerns one T cell receptor beta chain sequence. Produced via immunoSEQ multiplex PCR; TCRdb's table is partial and in-frame only. This table holds roughly 250,000 clones, about nine tenths found once. The CDR3 contains 13 residues. The V end was cut by 6 bases, the J end by 8 bases, with 11 bases between. Germline lookup yields CDR1 MNHEY and CDR2 SVGAGI. The sample comes from a study of blood T cell repertoires in COVID-19. The overall study: Samples taken during acute and convalescent COVID-19 were collected in the United States, Italy and Spain.

This sequence originates from a woman aged 40 to 55 with acute COVID-19. The V gene is TRBV6-5, the J gene TRBJ1-6, with D possibly being TRBD1 (5 bases). Sequences were obtained from PBMCs or T cells enriched from blood (not recorded which). CDR3 sequence: CASRKGVYSPLHF. The CDR3, as DNA: TGTGCCAGCAGGAAAGGGGTTTATTCACCCCTCCACTTT.